Included here is one T cell receptor (beta chain) sequence, with context. The source of the sample is a study of blood T cell repertoires in COVID-19. Study context: COVID-19 samples from acute and convalescent phases originated in the United States, Italy and Spain.

Repertoires were generated with immunoSEQ multiplex PCR, while TCRdb's copy carries only in-frame clones and drops some. The sample lists over 250,000 clones, under 90% seen once, with 4.1% in the top ten. This study enrolled people aged 18 to 89 from under 25 US geographic areas. Sample: PBMCs or T cells enriched from blood (not recorded which). The clonotype originates from a young man with acute COVID-19.

CDR3 sequence reads: CASSPLAGAGGYTF. CDR3 nucleotide sequence: TGTGCCAGCAGCCCTCTGGCGGGGGCTGGAGGCTACACCTTC. V is TRBV5-4 and J is TRBJ1-2; D perhaps matches TRBD1 (6 bases). This CDR3 contains 14 residues. Between the trimmed V and J ends, which lost 4 bases and 8 bases, there was a span of 18 bases. Germline V gene data show CDR1 as SGHNT and CDR2 as YYREEE (reference sequence).